The clone carrying this T cell receptor (beta chain) was observed a single time. Antigen unknown. The primer mix had 60 Vbeta and 13 Jbeta primers. Repertoires were generated with immunoSEQ multiplex PCR, while TCRdb's copy carries only in-frame clones and drops some. The data hold approximately 150,000 clones, with more than 70% observed a single time. V trimming: 0 bases; J trimming: 4 bases; junction bases outside the gene matches: 3. This CDR3 comprises 14 residues. Looked up from germline, CDR1 is SGHRS and CDR2 is YFSETQ. The data originate from a study of cytomegalovirus exposure and HLA in healthy donors. Regarding the study as a whole: Reports state that TCR beta sequences accurately predicted most subjects' HLA-A and HLA-B alleles. The likely origin of a cluster of highly shared sequence variants was a sequencing artifact. A later analysis reportedly found that, within productive TCRs, an Asian-associated ancestry cluster had fewer N-insertions than the mean observed across the 666 donors. An assumption of roughly uniform sequencing depth across donors underlay the presence/absence analyses.

The chain carries TRBV5-1 and TRBJ2-5; TRBD2 matches 7 bases. This sequence originates from a man aged 25-40 years in good health and CMV-seronegative. Sequencing was performed on PBMCs. The CDR3 region has the DNA TGCGCCAGCAGCTTGGGGGAGGGAGTAGAGACCCAGTACTTC. It translates to CASSLGEGVETQYF.